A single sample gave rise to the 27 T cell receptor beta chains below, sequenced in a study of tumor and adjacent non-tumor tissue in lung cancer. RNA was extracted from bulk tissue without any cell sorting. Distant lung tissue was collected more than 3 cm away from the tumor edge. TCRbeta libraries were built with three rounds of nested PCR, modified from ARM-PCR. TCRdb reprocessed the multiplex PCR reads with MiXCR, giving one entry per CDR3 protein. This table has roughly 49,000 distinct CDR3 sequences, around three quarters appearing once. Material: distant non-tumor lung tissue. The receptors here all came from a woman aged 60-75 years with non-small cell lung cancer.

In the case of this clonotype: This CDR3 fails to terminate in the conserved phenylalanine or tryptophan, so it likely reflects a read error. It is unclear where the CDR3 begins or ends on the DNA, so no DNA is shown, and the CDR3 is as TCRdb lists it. The CDR3 loop reads CASNRQDSNQPQRI. The chain uses TRBV6-1 and TRBJ1-5; TRBD1 is taken as the D call from the table, unchecked against the DNA. 14 amino acids form the CDR3, both terminal residues included. Germline V gives CDR1 MNHNS, CDR2 SASEGT.

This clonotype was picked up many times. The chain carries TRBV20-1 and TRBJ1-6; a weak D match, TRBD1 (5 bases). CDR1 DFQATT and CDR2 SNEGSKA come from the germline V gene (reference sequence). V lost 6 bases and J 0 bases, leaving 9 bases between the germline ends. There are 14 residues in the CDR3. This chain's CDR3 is CSAEGDSYNSPLHF. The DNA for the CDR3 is TGCAGTGCGGAAGGGGACTCCTATAATTCACCCCTCCACTTT.

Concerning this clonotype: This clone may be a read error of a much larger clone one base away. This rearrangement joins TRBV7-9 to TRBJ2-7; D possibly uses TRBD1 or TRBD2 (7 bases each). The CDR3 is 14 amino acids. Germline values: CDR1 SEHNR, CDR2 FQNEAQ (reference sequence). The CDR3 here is CTTRRDSGAYEQYF. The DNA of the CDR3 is TGTACCACAAGGAGGGACAGCGGGGCTTACGAGCAGTACTTC.

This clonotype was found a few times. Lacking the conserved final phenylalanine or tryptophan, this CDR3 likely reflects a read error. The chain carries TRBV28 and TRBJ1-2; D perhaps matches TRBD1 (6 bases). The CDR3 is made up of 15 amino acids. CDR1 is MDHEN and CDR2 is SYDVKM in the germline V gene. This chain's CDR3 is CACSSDISGARGYTS. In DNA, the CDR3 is TGTGCCTGCAGTTCGGATATCTCGGGGGCGCGAGGCTACACCTCC.

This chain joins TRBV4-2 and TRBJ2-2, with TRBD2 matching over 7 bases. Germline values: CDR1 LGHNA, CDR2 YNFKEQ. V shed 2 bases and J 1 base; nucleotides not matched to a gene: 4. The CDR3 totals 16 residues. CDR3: CASSQSAGVNTGELFF. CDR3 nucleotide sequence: TGTGCCAGCAGCCAAAGTGCGGGGGTGAACACCGGGGAGCTGTTTTTT.

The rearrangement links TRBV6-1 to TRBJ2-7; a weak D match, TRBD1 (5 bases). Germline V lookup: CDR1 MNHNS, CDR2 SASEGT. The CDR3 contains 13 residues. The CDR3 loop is CTSIRHRSYEQYF. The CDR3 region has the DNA TGTACGAGCATCCGCCACAGGTCCTACGAGCAGTACTTC.

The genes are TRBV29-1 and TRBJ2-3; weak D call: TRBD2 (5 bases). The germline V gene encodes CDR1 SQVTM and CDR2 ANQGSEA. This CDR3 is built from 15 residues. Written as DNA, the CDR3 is TGCATCATTGAAGATCTGGGGATAGGCCGGGGTACGCAGTATTTT. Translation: CIIEDLGIGRGTQYF.

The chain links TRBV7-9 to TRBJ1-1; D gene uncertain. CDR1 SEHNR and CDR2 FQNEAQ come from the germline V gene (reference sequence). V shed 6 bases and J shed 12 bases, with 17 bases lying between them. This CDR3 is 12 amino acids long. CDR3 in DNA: TGTGCCAGCAGATTTGGCCCCTCACAAACTTTCTTT. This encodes CASRFGPSQTFF.

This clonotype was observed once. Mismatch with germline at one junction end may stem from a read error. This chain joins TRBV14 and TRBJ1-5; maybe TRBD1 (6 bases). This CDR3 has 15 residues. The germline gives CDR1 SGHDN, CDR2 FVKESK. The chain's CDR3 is CASSQDWDTNQPQHF. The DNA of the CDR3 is TGTGCCAGCAGCCAAGACTGGGACACTAATCAGCCCCAACATTTT.

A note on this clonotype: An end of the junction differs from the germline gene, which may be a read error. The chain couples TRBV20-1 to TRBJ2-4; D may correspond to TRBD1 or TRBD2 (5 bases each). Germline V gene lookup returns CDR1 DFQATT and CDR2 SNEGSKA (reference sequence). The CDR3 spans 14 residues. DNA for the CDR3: TGCAATGCTGGCCCCGGGACGGAAAAAAACATTCAGTACTTC. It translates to CNAGPGTEKNIQYF.

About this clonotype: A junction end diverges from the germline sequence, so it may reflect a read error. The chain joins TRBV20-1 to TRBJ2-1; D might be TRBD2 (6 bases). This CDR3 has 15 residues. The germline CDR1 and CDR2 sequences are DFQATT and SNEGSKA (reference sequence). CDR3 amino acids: CRARAPLGEENEQFF. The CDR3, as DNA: TGCAGGGCTAGGGCCCCTCTGGGGGAGGAGAATGAGCAGTTCTTC.

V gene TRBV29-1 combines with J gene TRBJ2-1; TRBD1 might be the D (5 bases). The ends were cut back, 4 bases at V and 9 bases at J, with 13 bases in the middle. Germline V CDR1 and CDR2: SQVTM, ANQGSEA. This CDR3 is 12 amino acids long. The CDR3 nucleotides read TGCAGCGTTGGTAACAGGACGGGTGAGCAGTTCTTC. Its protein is CSVGNRTGEQFF.

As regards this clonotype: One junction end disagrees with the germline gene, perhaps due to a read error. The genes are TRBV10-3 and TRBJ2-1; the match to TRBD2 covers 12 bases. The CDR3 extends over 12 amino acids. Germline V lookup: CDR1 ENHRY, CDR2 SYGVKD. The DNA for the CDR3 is TGTGTCTCGGGGCTAGCGGGGGGGCGAACTATCTTC. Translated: CVSGLAGGRTIF.

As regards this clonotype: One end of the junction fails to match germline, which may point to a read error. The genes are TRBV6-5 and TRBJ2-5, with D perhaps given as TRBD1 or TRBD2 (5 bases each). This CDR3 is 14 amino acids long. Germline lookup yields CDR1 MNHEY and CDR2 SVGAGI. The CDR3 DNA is TGTGACAACAGTGCCCAGGGAGAGGAAGAGACCCAATACTTC. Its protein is CDNSAQGEEETQYF.

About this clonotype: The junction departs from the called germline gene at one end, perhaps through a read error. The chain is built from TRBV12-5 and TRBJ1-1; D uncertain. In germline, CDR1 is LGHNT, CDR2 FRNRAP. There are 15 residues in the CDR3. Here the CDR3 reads CASATGINGVTETFF. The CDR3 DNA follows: TGTGCTAGTGCCACGGGAATAAATGGGGTCACTGAAACTTTCTTT.

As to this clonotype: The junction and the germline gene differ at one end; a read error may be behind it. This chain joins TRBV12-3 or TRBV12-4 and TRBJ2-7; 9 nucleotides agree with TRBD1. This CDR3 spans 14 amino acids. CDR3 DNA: TGTGCCAACAGTTTCACAGGGGGCTCCTACGAGCAGCACTTC. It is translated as CANSFTGGSYEQHF.

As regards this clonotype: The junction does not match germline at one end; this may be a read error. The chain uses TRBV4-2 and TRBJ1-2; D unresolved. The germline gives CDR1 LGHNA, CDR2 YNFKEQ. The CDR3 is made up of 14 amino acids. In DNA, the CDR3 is TGTGTCAGCAGCCAATCAGTAGCAGGTGAAGGCTACACCTTC. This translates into CVSSQSVAGEGYTF.

The CDR3 coding sequence is TGTGCCAGCAGTCCCCTCACAGGGAGAGGGGATGAGCAGTTCTTC. It encodes CASSPLTGRGDEQFF. The chain combines TRBV28 with TRBJ2-1; TRBD1 is a possible D gene (6 bases). The ends were cut back, 5 bases at V and 8 bases at J, with 19 bases in the middle. The CDR3 is 15 amino acids. CDR1 and CDR2 (germline): MDHEN, SYDVKM.

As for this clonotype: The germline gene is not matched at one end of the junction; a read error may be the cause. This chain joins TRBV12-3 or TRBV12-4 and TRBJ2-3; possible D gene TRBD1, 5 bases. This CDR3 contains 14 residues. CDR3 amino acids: CASSFNIRVDTQYF. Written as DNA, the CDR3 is TGTGCCAGTAGTTTTAACATCAGGGTAGATACGCAGTATTTT.

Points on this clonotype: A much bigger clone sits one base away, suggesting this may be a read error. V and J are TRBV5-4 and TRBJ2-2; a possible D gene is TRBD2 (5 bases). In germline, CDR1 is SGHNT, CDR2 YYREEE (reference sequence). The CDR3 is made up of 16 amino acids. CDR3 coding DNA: TGTGCCAGCAGCTCCGGCGGGCAGCGGAACACCGGGAAGCTGTTTTTT. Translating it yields CASSSGGQRNTGKLFF.

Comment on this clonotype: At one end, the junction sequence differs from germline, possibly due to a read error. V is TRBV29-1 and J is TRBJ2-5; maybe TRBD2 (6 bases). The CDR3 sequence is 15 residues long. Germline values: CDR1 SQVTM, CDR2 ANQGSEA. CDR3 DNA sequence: TGCAGCGCAGAAAGGAGCGGGTTCGGGAAGCGGACCCATTACTTC. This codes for CSAERSGFGKRTHYF.

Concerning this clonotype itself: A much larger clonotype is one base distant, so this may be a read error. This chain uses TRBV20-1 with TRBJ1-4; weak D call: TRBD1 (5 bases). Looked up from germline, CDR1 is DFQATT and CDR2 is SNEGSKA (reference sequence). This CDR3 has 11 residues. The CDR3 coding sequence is TGCAGTGCTAGTGTCAGGGATAAACAGTTTTTT. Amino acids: CSASVRDKQFF.

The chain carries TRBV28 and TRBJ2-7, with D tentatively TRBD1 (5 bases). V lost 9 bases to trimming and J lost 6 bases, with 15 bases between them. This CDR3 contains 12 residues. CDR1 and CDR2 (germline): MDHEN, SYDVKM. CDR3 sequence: CASLQGPFEQYF. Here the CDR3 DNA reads TGTGCCAGTCTCCAGGGTCCCTTCGAGCAGTACTTC.

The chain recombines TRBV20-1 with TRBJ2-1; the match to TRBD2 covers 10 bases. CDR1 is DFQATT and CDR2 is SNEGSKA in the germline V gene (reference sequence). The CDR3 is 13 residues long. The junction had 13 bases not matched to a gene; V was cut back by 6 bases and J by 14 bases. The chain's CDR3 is CSAPIKAGGLKFF. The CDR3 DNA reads TGCAGTGCCCCGATTAAAGCGGGAGGGCTGAAGTTCTTC.

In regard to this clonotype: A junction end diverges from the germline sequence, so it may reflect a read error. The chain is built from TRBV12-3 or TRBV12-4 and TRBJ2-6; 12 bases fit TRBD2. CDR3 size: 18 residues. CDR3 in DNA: TGTGCCAGCAGTTCCAGTATACTAGCGGGAGGTGGGCCCAACGTCCTGACTTTC. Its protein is CASSSSILAGGGPNVLTF.

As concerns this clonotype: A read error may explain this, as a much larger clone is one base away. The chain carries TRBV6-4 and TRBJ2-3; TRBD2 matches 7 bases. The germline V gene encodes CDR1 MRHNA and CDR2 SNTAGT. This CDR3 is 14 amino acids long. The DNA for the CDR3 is TGTGCCAGCAGTGACGGCGGGAGCACAGATAGGCAGTATTTT. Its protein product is CASSDGGSTDRQYF.

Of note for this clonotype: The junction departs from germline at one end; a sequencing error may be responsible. The CDR3 loop reads CAGSQVSGIYNEQFF. The CDR3 coding sequence is TGCGCCGGCAGCCAAGTTTCAGGGATCTACAATGAGCAGTTCTTC. The V and J genes are TRBV4-1 and TRBJ2-1; possibly TRBD1 for D (5 bases). The CDR3 consists of 15 residues. Germline V gene lookup returns CDR1 MGHRA and CDR2 YSYEKL.